This T cell receptor beta chain stems from a study of CD8+ T cells in alopecia areata. RNA was isolated and reverse transcribed to cDNA, the sequencing template. TCRdb's table, derived via immunoSEQ multiplex PCR, lists solely in-frame clones and lacks some. This sample has some 180,000 clones; roughly 60% occur once, and the top ten carry around 1.8%. Alopecia areata patients gave lesional scalp punch biopsies and peripheral blood samples. Sorting of CD4+ and CD8+ T cells was performed on PBMCs. CDR1 LNHDA and CDR2 SQIVND come from the germline V gene (reference sequence). The CDR3 totals 16 residues. J lost 1 base, V lost 5 bases, and 7 bases had no gene match.

The TCR originated in a human donor with alopecia areata. J is TRBJ1-3 and V is TRBV19, with 8 bases that match TRBD1. The source material was CD4+ T cells sorted from blood, sampled at week 0. Written as DNA, the CDR3 is TGTGCCAGTAGTCCTCTTTGGACAGGGTCTGGAAACACCATATATTTT. Its translation is CASSPLWTGSGNTIYF.